This is a list of T cell receptor beta chains from one sample in a study of STAT5B mutations in CD4+ large granular lymphocyte leukemia. The method was immunoSEQ multiplex PCR; TCRdb's version includes in-frame clones alone and lacks a portion of them. This sample has 30,000 to 40,000 clones, with more than 60% found just once. Sequences were obtained from CD4+ T cells from blood buffy coats. The receptor set was obtained from a human donor in good health. Each CDR3 is given with its conserved first and last residue. The order of the fields is J gene, D gene, V gene, clone size, CDR3 protein, CDR3 DNA. A D gene is named only where the DNA matches it firmly. Size values are once, few and many counts, or a class for expanded clones, and some rows have none.

>TRBJ1-1|-|TRBV19|-
CASSIGYPDVNTEAFF
TGTGCCAGTAGTATAGGGTATCCCGATGTGAACACTGAAGCTTTCTTT
>TRBJ1-1|TRBD1|TRBV18|-
CASTDRAEGTEAFF
TGTGCCAGCACCGACAGGGCGGAGGGCACTGAAGCTTTCTTT
>TRBJ1-6|-|TRBV6-1|-
CASSVQGTNVRNSPLHF
TGTGCCAGCAGTGTGCAGGGGACGAACGTCAGAAATTCACCCCTCCACTTT
>TRBJ1-2|-|TRBV21-1|-
CASSFEGESDYGYTF
TGTGCCAGCAGCTTTGAGGGGGAATCGGACTATGGCTACACCTTC
>TRBJ2-7|-|TRBV30|-
CAWSPQGNEQYF
TGTGCCTGGAGCCCCCAGGGGAACGAGCAGTACTTC
>TRBJ1-1|-|TRBV9|-
CASSVVSGGRKNTEAFF
TGTGCCAGCAGCGTAGTATCGGGGGGACGGAAGAACACTGAAGCTTTCTTT
>TRBJ1-2|-|TRBV6-4|-
CASSPAGGDYGYTF
TGTGCCAGCAGTCCGGCGGGGGGCGACTATGGCTACACCTTC
>TRBJ2-2|TRBD2|TRBV10-1|-
CASSERFLAGARTGELFF
TGCGCCAGCAGTGAGAGATTCCTAGCGGGGGCCCGGACCGGGGAGCTGTTTTTT
>TRBJ2-1|-|TRBV30|-
CAWNFYMSGTVGNEQFF
TGTGCCTGGAATTTCTACATGTCGGGGACTGTGGGAAATGAGCAGTTCTTC
>TRBJ2-5|-|TRBV30|once
CAWSPPQETQYF
TGTGCCTGGAGCCCCCCGCAAGAGACCCAGTACTTC
>TRBJ1-5|-|TRBV7-2|-
CASSLRAGGDQPQHF
TGTGCCAGCAGCTTACGAGCGGGCGGGGATCAGCCCCAGCATTTT
>TRBJ1-5|-|TRBV9|-
CASSSQLDFNQPQHF
TGTGCCAGCAGCTCCCAGTTGGACTTCAATCAGCCCCAGCATTTT
>TRBJ2-1|-|TRBV2|-
CASRGDGTRYNEQFF
TGTGCCAGCAGAGGGGACGGGACGCGTTACAATGAGCAGTTCTTC
>TRBJ1-3|TRBD1|TRBV19|once
CASSMTTGFSGNTIYF
TGTGCCAGTAGCATGACGACAGGGTTCTCTGGAAACACCATATATTTT
>TRBJ2-3|TRBD2|TRBV5-1|-
CASSLGLAAANTQYF
TGCGCCAGCAGCTTGGGACTAGCAGCGGCGAATACGCAGTATTTT
>TRBJ1-5|-|TRBV5-1|once
CASSLGTGDQPQHF
TGCGCCAGCAGCTTAGGGACGGGGGATCAGCCCCAGCATTTT
>TRBJ2-2|-|TRBV5-4|-
CASSLPGYTGELFF
TGTGCCAGCAGCTTGCCAGGATACACCGGGGAGCTGTTTTTT
>TRBJ2-1|-|TRBV7-6|-
CASSLDQTTNNEQFF
TGTGCCAGCAGCTTAGACCAGACTACCAACAATGAGCAGTTCTTC
>TRBJ1-5|-|TRBV7-8|-
CASSSQQGSPYNQPQHF
TGTGCCAGCAGCTCCCAACAAGGGTCCCCCTACAATCAGCCCCAGCATTTT
>TRBJ2-1|-|TRBV18|once
CASSPRLASASSYNEQFF
TGTGCCAGCTCACCCCGCTTGGCTAGCGCGAGCTCCTACAATGAGCAGTTCTTC
>TRBJ2-1|TRBD2|TRBV7-8|-
CASSFLTSGGSSSYNEQFF
TGTGCCAGCAGCTTCTTGACTAGCGGGGGGTCTAGTTCCTACAATGAGCAGTTCTTC
>TRBJ1-2|-|TRBV11-2|-
CASSPNWGRDRPGGGYTF
TGTGCCAGCAGCCCAAATTGGGGTCGCGATCGGCCGGGGGGTGGCTACACCTTC
>TRBJ2-3|TRBD1|TRBV10-1|-
CATSDRVGTDTQYF
TGCGCCACTTCGGACAGGGTGGGCACAGATACGCAGTATTTT
>TRBJ1-1|-|TRBV4-1|-
CASSPLGAVNTEAFF
TGCGCCAGCAGCCCCTTGGGGGCGGTCAACACTGAAGCTTTCTTT
>TRBJ1-1|-|TRBV30|-
CAWSRGVVEAFF
TGTGCCTGGAGTCGGGGGGTAGTGGAAGCTTTCTTT
>TRBJ2-2|TRBD2|TRBV5-6|-
CASSLILRQAGETGELFF
TGTGCCAGCAGCTTGATTTTAAGGCAGGCGGGGGAGACCGGGGAGCTGTTTTTT
>TRBJ1-1|-|TRBV6-5|few
CASRRTSNTEAFF
TGTGCCAGCAGGCGGACCTCCAACACTGAAGCTTTCTTT
>TRBJ2-7|-|TRBV5-4|once
CASSSTEGGGHEQYF
TGTGCCAGCAGCTCCACCGAGGGTGGGGGTCACGAGCAGTACTTC
>TRBJ1-5|TRBD1|TRBV6-1|-
CASTLGTGNQPQHF
TGTGCCAGCACCTTAGGGACAGGCAATCAGCCCCAGCATTTT
>TRBJ2-5|TRBD2|TRBV28|-
CASSPGGAGEETQYF
TGTGCCAGCAGCCCGGGAGGGGCGGGAGAAGAGACCCAGTACTTC